Below, one T cell receptor (beta chain) is given with its context. The V segment lost 5 bases and the J segment 4 bases; nucleotides outside the gene matches: 8. The CDR3 is 15 residues long. CDR1 is SGHAT and CDR2 is FQNNGV in the germline V gene. The data derive from a study of blood T cell repertoires in COVID-19. Using immunoSEQ multiplex PCR, the repertoire was profiled, and TCRdb retains in-frame clones only, with some absent. The data hold around 150,000 clones, with approximately 80% observed a single time. This chain connects TRBV11-2 to TRBJ1-2, with 9 bases matching TRBD1. The sequenced sample consisted of peripheral blood. This clonotype was obtained from a human donor in a cohort sampled during active COVID-19. CDR3 protein: CASSPIPTGGYGYTF. The DNA for the CDR3 is TGTGCCAGCAGCCCTATACCGACAGGGGGCTATGGCTACACCTTC. Drawing the rest from reference TRBV11-2 and TRBJ1-2, the complete variable domain is EAGVAQSPRYKIIEKRQSVAFWCNPISGHATLYWYQQILGQGPKLLIQFQNNGVVDDSQLPKDRFSAERLKGVDSTLKIQPAKLEDSAVYLCASSPIPTGGYGYTFGSGTRLTVV.